The present TCR beta chain was sequenced within a study of blood T cell repertoires in COVID-19. Study background: The origin of the acute and convalescent COVID-19 samples was the United States, Italy and Spain. PBMCs, B-cell-depleted T cells, or T cells provided the cDNA or gDNA that made up the material.

The CDR3 extends over 15 amino acids. The germline V gene has CDR1 LGHNA and CDR2 YNFKEQ. Trimming took 4 bases from V and 2 from J; bases not matched to a gene: 5. This table comes from immunoSEQ multiplex PCR, and its TCRdb copy is limited to in-frame clones, with some not included. The table shows 140,000 to 150,000 clones, with approximately 90% occurring only once. Cohorts were based on clinical histories the participants reported. The origin of this receptor is a woman in her thirties or forties who had been exposed to COVID-19. This chain joins TRBV4-2 and TRBJ2-5, with 9 bases matching TRBD1. Specimen: PBMCs or T cells enriched from blood (not recorded which). CDR3 protein: CASSLAQGAQETQYF. DNA for the CDR3: TGTGCCAGCAGCCTAGCACAGGGGGCACAAGAGACCCAGTACTTC.